This is a list of T cell receptor beta chains from one sample in a study of Graves' ophthalmopathy and Graves' hyperthyroidism. Each CDR3 protein gets one entry after TCRdb re-called the multiplex PCR reads with MiXCR. Seen here are some 1.1 million distinct CDR3 sequences, about 36% observed once, and the top ten hold around 10%. Sequencing was done on a sample of peripheral blood or thyroid tissue (not recorded which). These receptors all stem from an adult man with Graves' hyperthyroidism. CDR3s include the opening cysteine and the closing phenylalanine or tryptophan. A D gene is named only where the DNA matches it firmly. Rows may omit the clone size; those that give it use once, few, many or a size class.

V gene: TRBV7-3
clone size: NA
J gene: TRBJ2-7
D gene: NA
CDR3 DNA: TGCGCCAGCAGCCAAGAGGCCGGGAGAGGCCAGCACGAGCAGTACTTC
CDR3 protein: CASSQEAGRGQHEQYF

V gene: TRBV7-9
clone size: NA
J gene: TRBJ1-2
D gene: NA
CDR3 DNA: TGTGCCAGCAGCAATACAGTTGCCTATGGCTACACCTTC
CDR3 protein: CASSNTVAYGYTF

V gene: TRBV6-1
clone size: NA
J gene: TRBJ1-4
D gene: NA
CDR3 DNA: TGTGCCAGCAGTGAAACCTACCATGAGGAAAAACTGTTTTTT
CDR3 protein: CASSETYHEEKLFF

V gene: TRBV20-1
clone size: many
J gene: TRBJ2-5
D gene: TRBD2
CDR3 DNA: TGCAGTGCTTCCGGACTAGCGGGAGGGCGGGAGACCCAGTACTTC
CDR3 protein: CSASGLAGGRETQYF

V gene: TRBV10-3
clone size: NA
J gene: TRBJ1-1
D gene: TRBD1
CDR3 DNA: TGTGCCATCGGGCTCGGGACAGTGATTGGCACTGAAGCTTTCTTT
CDR3 protein: CAIGLGTVIGTEAFF

V gene: TRBV7-9
clone size: many
J gene: TRBJ1-1
D gene: TRBD1
CDR3 DNA: TGTGCCAGCAGCGAACAGGGGGCGGACACTGAAGCTTTCTTT
CDR3 protein: CASSEQGADTEAFF

V gene: TRBV7-2
clone size: NA
J gene: TRBJ1-1
D gene: TRBD1
CDR3 DNA: TGTGCCAGCAGGCCACAGGGGCGAGCTTTCTTT
CDR3 protein: CASRPQGRAFF

V gene: TRBV2
clone size: NA
J gene: TRBJ2-1
D gene: NA
CDR3 DNA: TGTGCCAGCAGCGTCAGGGGAGGCTCCTACAATGAGCAGTTCTTC
CDR3 protein: CASSVRGGSYNEQFF

V gene: TRBV7-8
clone size: many
J gene: TRBJ2-7
D gene: NA
CDR3 DNA: TGTGCCAGCAGCCCGCGCGGGCGGGGAGAGCAGTACTTC
CDR3 protein: CASSPRGRGEQYF

V gene: TRBV7-8
clone size: NA
J gene: TRBJ2-7
D gene: NA
CDR3 DNA: TGTGCCAGCTCACCACCGGTACGGGTCGGCGAGCAGTACTTC
CDR3 protein: CASSPPVRVGEQYF

V gene: TRBV9
clone size: few
J gene: TRBJ2-6
D gene: TRBD1
CDR3 DNA: TGTGCCAGCAGCACACAGGGGGACAGGGTATTTGCTGGGGCCAACGTCCTGACTTTC
CDR3 protein: CASSTQGDRVFAGANVLTF

V gene: TRBV7-2
clone size: few
J gene: TRBJ1-4
D gene: NA
CDR3 DNA: TGTGCCAGCAGCCCCCGGGCGCCGGCTAATGAAAAACTGTTTTTT
CDR3 protein: CASSPRAPANEKLFF

V gene: TRBV5-1
clone size: many
J gene: TRBJ2-7
D gene: NA
CDR3 DNA: TGCGCCAGCAGCTGGAGAGTTGACGAGCAGTACTTC
CDR3 protein: CASSWRVDEQYF

V gene: TRBV20-1
clone size: NA
J gene: TRBJ1-6
D gene: TRBD1
CDR3 DNA: TGCAGTGCTCCGAAGGGACAGGGTACTTCACCCCTCCACTTT
CDR3 protein: CSAPKGQGTSPLHF

V gene: TRBV29-1
clone size: NA
J gene: TRBJ1-4
D gene: TRBD1
CDR3 DNA: TGCAGCGCGCAGGGGGACACTAATGAAAAACTGTTTTTT
CDR3 protein: CSAQGDTNEKLFF

V gene: TRBV4-3
clone size: few
J gene: TRBJ1-2
D gene: NA
CDR3 DNA: TGCGCCAGCAGCCAAGATCCAGGCTATGGCTACACCTTC
CDR3 protein: CASSQDPGYGYTF

V gene: TRBV4-3
clone size: NA
J gene: TRBJ2-7
D gene: TRBD2
CDR3 DNA: TGCGCCAGCAGCCAAGCAAATAGCGGGGGGCCCTACGAGCAGTACTTC
CDR3 protein: CASSQANSGGPYEQYF

V gene: TRBV19
clone size: many
J gene: TRBJ1-1
D gene: NA
CDR3 DNA: TGTGCCAGTATTAAGACGAACACTGAAGCTTTCTTT
CDR3 protein: CASIKTNTEAFF

V gene: TRBV7-2
clone size: NA
J gene: TRBJ1-1
D gene: TRBD1
CDR3 DNA: TGTGCCAGCAGCCCAGTCCCGGGACAGGGTCCGGTTTTCTTT
CDR3 protein: CASSPVPGQGPVFF

V gene: TRBV2
clone size: few
J gene: TRBJ1-1
D gene: TRBD1
CDR3 DNA: TGTGCCAGCAGTGAAGCCAGATCAACTAAGTGGGGACAGGGGAGTGACACTGAAGCTTTCTTT
CDR3 protein: CASSEARSTKWGQGSDTEAFF

V gene: TRBV19
clone size: many
J gene: TRBJ2-7
D gene: NA
CDR3 DNA: TGTGCCATCGACGCAGATAACGGGTACGAGCAGTACTTC
CDR3 protein: CAIDADNGYEQYF

V gene: TRBV19
clone size: once
J gene: TRBJ1-5
D gene: TRBD1
CDR3 DNA: TGTGCCAGCAGTTATCCGGGACAGGGGGGCCATAGCAATCAGCCCCAGCATTTT
CDR3 protein: CASSYPGQGGHSNQPQHF

V gene: TRBV10-3
clone size: NA
J gene: TRBJ1-1
D gene: NA
CDR3 DNA: TGTGCCATCAGTGAGCAGGCGTTGGGAATGAACACTGAAGCTTTCTTT
CDR3 protein: CAISEQALGMNTEAFF

V gene: TRBV24-1
clone size: few
J gene: TRBJ2-3
D gene: TRBD1
CDR3 DNA: TGTGCCACCAGCCGGACAGGGTTGACAGATACGCAGTATTTT
CDR3 protein: CATSRTGLTDTQYF

V gene: TRBV12-3/TRBV12-4
clone size: NA
J gene: TRBJ2-2
D gene: NA
CDR3 DNA: TGTGCCAGCGGTATCGCCGGGGAGCTGTTTTTT
CDR3 protein: CASGIAGELFF

V gene: TRBV10-2
clone size: few
J gene: TRBJ2-7
D gene: TRBD1
CDR3 DNA: TGCGCCAGCACCGGGACAGGGTACCACGAGCAGTACTTC
CDR3 protein: CASTGTGYHEQYF

V gene: TRBV6-1
clone size: NA
J gene: TRBJ1-1
D gene: NA
CDR3 DNA: TGTGCCAGCAGTGAAAAGCTGAACACTGAAGCTTTCTTT
CDR3 protein: CASSEKLNTEAFF

V gene: TRBV10-3
clone size: many
J gene: TRBJ2-7
D gene: NA
CDR3 DNA: TGTGCCATCAGTCGGACCGCCTACGAGCAGTACTTC
CDR3 protein: CAISRTAYEQYF

V gene: TRBV20-1
clone size: many
J gene: TRBJ1-2
D gene: NA
CDR3 DNA: TGCAGTGCTAGAGATAGGAGGGGCTTCATCGGCTACACCTTC
CDR3 protein: CSARDRRGFIGYTF

V gene: TRBV2
clone size: many
J gene: TRBJ2-7
D gene: TRBD2
CDR3 DNA: TGTGCCAGCAGTGAATCGGGGACTAGCGGATACGAGCAGTACTTC
CDR3 protein: CASSESGTSGYEQYF

V gene: TRBV10-3
clone size: NA
J gene: TRBJ1-1
D gene: TRBD1
CDR3 DNA: TGTGCCATCAGCATACAGGGGTTTGGCACTGAAGCTTTCTTT
CDR3 protein: CAISIQGFGTEAFF

V gene: TRBV5-1
clone size: once
J gene: TRBJ1-2
D gene: NA
CDR3 DNA: TGCGCCAGCAGCTTGGGGTCGGGGAACTATGGCTACACCTTC
CDR3 protein: CASSLGSGNYGYTF

V gene: TRBV7-9
clone size: many
J gene: TRBJ2-5
D gene: NA
CDR3 DNA: TGTGCCAGCAGCAAAGGCATAGAAGAGACCCAGTACTTC
CDR3 protein: CASSKGIEETQYF

V gene: TRBV25-1
clone size: NA
J gene: TRBJ1-5
D gene: NA
CDR3 DNA: TGTGCCAGCAGCGCCCCGGGGCAGGGACAGCCCCAGCATTTT
CDR3 protein: CASSAPGQGQPQHF

V gene: TRBV29-1
clone size: many
J gene: TRBJ1-2
D gene: NA
CDR3 DNA: TGCAGCGTTGAGGGGGACGTTCATGGCTACACCTTC
CDR3 protein: CSVEGDVHGYTF

V gene: TRBV29-1
clone size: NA
J gene: TRBJ2-7
D gene: TRBD2
CDR3 DNA: TGCAGCACAGCGGGAGGGTACGAGCAGTACTTC
CDR3 protein: CSTAGGYEQYF

V gene: TRBV6-5
clone size: NA
J gene: TRBJ2-7
D gene: TRBD2
CDR3 DNA: TGTGCCAGCAGTTACAGGACTAGCGGGGGTTACGAGCAGTACTTC
CDR3 protein: CASSYRTSGGYEQYF

V gene: TRBV6-5
clone size: NA
J gene: TRBJ1-5
D gene: NA
CDR3 DNA: TGTGCCAGCAGTATAACCCCCCCGATGTCGATGGGAAATCAGCCCCAGCATTTT
CDR3 protein: CASSITPPMSMGNQPQHF

V gene: TRBV25-1
clone size: NA
J gene: TRBJ1-1
D gene: TRBD1
CDR3 DNA: TGTGCCAGCAGTTACCACCCCGGGACAGGGGATAGCGTGACTGAAGCTTTCTTT
CDR3 protein: CASSYHPGTGDSVTEAFF

V gene: TRBV19
clone size: NA
J gene: TRBJ1-2
D gene: NA
CDR3 DNA: TGTGCCAGTAGTACCACCCGACAGGCACACAACTATGGCTACACCTTC
CDR3 protein: CASSTTRQAHNYGYTF

V gene: TRBV7-9
clone size: many
J gene: TRBJ2-5
D gene: NA
CDR3 DNA: TGTGCCAGCAGCTTAGCGTTACCCTTCCAAGAGACCCAGTACTTC
CDR3 protein: CASSLALPFQETQYF

V gene: TRBV7-9
clone size: many
J gene: TRBJ2-7
D gene: TRBD1
CDR3 DNA: TGTGCCAGCAGCTCCCCGACAGGGGCTAACCGCGAGCAGTACTTC
CDR3 protein: CASSSPTGANREQYF

V gene: TRBV24-1
clone size: NA
J gene: TRBJ2-7
D gene: NA
CDR3 DNA: TGTGCCAGCAGTTTATCCGGGCGAGTCTTCTTCTACGAGCAGTACTTC
CDR3 protein: CASSLSGRVFFYEQYF

V gene: TRBV9
clone size: many
J gene: TRBJ1-1
D gene: NA
CDR3 DNA: TGTGCCAGCGATATGGGGCCCGACACTGAAGCTTTCTTT
CDR3 protein: CASDMGPDTEAFF

V gene: TRBV2
clone size: NA
J gene: TRBJ2-2
D gene: NA
CDR3 DNA: TGTGCCAGCAGGGTCCCGGGACACCTCGGGGAGCTGTCTTTT
CDR3 protein: CASRVPGHLGELSF

V gene: TRBV5-4
clone size: NA
J gene: TRBJ2-2
D gene: TRBD1
CDR3 DNA: TGTGCCAGCAGACGAGCCGGGACAGAGAACACCGGGGAGCTGTTTTTT
CDR3 protein: CASRRAGTENTGELFF

V gene: TRBV19
clone size: NA
J gene: TRBJ2-7
D gene: TRBD1
CDR3 DNA: TGTGCCAGTAGTTTCCGGGACAGGGTCAACGAGCAGTACTTC
CDR3 protein: CASSFRDRVNEQYF

V gene: TRBV9
clone size: once
J gene: TRBJ1-4
D gene: NA
CDR3 DNA: TGTGCCAGCAGCGTCGGGACCCGGGACGGGGGTGAAAAACTGTTTTTT
CDR3 protein: CASSVGTRDGGEKLFF

V gene: TRBV7-8
clone size: many
J gene: TRBJ2-5
D gene: TRBD1
CDR3 DNA: TGTGCCAGCAGCTTTCCGGGACAGGGTAAACTGTACCAAGAGACCCAGTACTTC
CDR3 protein: CASSFPGQGKLYQETQYF

V gene: TRBV9
clone size: many
J gene: TRBJ2-2
D gene: NA
CDR3 DNA: TGTGCCAGCAGCTTGATAGTCACCGGGGAGCTGTTTTTT
CDR3 protein: CASSLIVTGELFF

V gene: TRBV6-6
clone size: NA
J gene: TRBJ2-2
D gene: NA
CDR3 DNA: TGTGCCAGCAGTTCAACCTGGGGGGAGCTGTTTTTT
CDR3 protein: CASSSTWGELFF

V gene: TRBV7-2
clone size: NA
J gene: TRBJ1-5
D gene: NA
CDR3 DNA: TGTGCCAGCAGCTCCCAGAGGACTAGCGCGGAGACCCAGCATTTT
CDR3 protein: CASSSQRTSAETQHF

V gene: TRBV20-1
clone size: many
J gene: TRBJ1-1
D gene: NA
CDR3 DNA: TGCAGTGCTAGGGGGCAGCTGAACACTGAAGCTTTCTTT
CDR3 protein: CSARGQLNTEAFF

V gene: TRBV10-3
clone size: NA
J gene: TRBJ2-1
D gene: TRBD1
CDR3 DNA: TGTGCCATCAGTGAATTCTCAGGGGGCGAGCAGTTCTTC
CDR3 protein: CAISEFSGGEQFF